This T cell receptor beta chain was recorded in a study of T-cell reconstitution after alpha-beta-depleted transplantation in children. This CDR3 is built from 14 residues. Trimming shortened V by 10 bases and J by 4 bases, and 16 bases separated the two germline ends. CDR1 MNHNS and CDR2 SASEGT come from the germline V gene. Preparation of the TCRbeta library was carried out with unique molecular identifiers. Each CDR3 protein gets one entry after TCRdb re-called the PCR reads with MiXCR. The sample records 360,000 or so distinct CDR3 sequences, about a fifth being singletons. The V gene is TRBV6-1, the J gene TRBJ1-4; D is unclear. The specimen comprised PBMCs from the stem cell graft donor, sampled from the stem cell graft. This clonotype was obtained from a human donor who donated a stem cell graft to a child with acute myeloid leukemia. The CDR3 region has the DNA TGTGCCACCCAATACGAAGGGTGTAATGAAAAACTGTTTTTT. Amino acids: CATQYEGCNEKLFF.